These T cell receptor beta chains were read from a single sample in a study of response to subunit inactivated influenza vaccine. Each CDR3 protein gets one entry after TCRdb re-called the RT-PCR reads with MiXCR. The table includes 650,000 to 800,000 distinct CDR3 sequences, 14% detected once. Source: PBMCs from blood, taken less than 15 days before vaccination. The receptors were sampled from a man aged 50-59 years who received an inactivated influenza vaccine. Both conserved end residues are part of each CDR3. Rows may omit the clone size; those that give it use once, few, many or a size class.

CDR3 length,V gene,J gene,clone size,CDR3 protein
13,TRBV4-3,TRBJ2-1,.,CASSQSASTEQFF
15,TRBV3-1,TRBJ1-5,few,CASSHAGAGNQPQHF
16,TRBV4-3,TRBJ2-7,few,CASSQAGGRNSYEQYF
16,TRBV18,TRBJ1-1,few,CASSPSGGGLNTEAFF
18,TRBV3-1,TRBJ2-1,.,CASSSYLLPGTGGDKQFF
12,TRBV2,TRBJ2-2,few,CATNRDTGELFF
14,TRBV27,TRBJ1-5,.,CASSYRSSNQPQHF
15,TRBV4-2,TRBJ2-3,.,CASAGLAGGTDTQYF
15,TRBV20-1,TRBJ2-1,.,CSASFGTGMNNEQFF
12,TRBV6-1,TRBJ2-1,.,CASSEVGQGQFF
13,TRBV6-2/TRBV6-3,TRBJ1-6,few,CASSNLWDSPLHF
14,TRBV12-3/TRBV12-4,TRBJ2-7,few,CASSSTGISYEQYF
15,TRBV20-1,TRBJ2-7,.,CSAPGSATTAVEQYF
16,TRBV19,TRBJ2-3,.,CASSILAGGLGDTQYF
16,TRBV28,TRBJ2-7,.,CASRPIFGSGFYEQYF
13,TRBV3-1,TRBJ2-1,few,CASSLPPAGEQFF
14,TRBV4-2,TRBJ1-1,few,CASSQPEAHTEAFF
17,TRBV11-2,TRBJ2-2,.,CASSLEFGGANTGGLFF
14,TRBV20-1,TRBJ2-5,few,CSAPAQPRSETQYF
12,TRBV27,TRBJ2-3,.,CATLPSTDTQYF
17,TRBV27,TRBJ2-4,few,CARVIPPGTVAKNIQYF
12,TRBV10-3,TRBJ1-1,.,CATRRVNTEAFF
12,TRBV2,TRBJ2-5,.,CASNQGYETQYF
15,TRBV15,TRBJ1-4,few,CATSRDPGASEKLFF
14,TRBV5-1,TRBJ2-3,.,CASSARISTDTQYF
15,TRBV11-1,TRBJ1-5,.,CASSRGRESNQPQHF
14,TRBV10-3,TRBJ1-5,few,CAISLQDGNQPQHF
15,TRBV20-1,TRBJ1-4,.,CSARASGAFHEKLFF
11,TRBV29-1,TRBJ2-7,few,CSVMGAREQYF
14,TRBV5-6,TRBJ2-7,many,CASSLGRGRNEQYF
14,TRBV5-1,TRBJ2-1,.,CASSLGYIGNEQFF
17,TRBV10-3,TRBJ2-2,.,CAIRPGQGASRGGELFF
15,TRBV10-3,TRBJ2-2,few,CAISGGTTNTGELFF
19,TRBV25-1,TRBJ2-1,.,CASSDWEGGRPSSYNEQFF
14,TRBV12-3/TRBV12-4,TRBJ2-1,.,CASSLPLARNEQFF
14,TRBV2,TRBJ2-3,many,CASSVGRSTDTQYF
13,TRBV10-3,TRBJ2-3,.,CAINRDSTDTQYF
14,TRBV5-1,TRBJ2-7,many,CASSLLAGGYEQYF
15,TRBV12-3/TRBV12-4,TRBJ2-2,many,CASSETTPLAGELFF
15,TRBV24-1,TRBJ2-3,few,CATSEDRVLTDTQYF
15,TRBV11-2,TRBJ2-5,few,CATTERRDGGETQYF
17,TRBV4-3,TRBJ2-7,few,CASSQDLTSGRNYEQYF
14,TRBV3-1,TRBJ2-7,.,CASSQAAGNYEQYF
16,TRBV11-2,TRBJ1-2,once,CASSLQTGGPNYGYTF
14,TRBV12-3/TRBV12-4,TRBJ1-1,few,CASSLEQLNTEAFF
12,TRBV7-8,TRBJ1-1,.,CASTDLFTEAFF
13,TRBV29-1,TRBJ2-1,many,CSVRGPSYNEQFF
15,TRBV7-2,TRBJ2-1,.,CASSRLRDVVNEQFF
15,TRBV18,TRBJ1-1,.,CASSGGGNRGTEAFF
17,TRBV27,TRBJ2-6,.,CASSGQILRAGANVLTF
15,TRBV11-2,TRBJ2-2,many,CASKPLGLNTGELFF
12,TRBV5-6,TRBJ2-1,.,CASSLIVDEQFF
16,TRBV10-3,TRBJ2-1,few,CAISYPRRAAYNEQFF
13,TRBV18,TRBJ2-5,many,CASSPGIQETQYF
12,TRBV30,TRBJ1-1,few,CAWGTGYTEAFF